This TCR beta chain was identified during a study of monozygotic twins with cystic fibrosis. Study-wide background: Roughly 3 micrograms of fragmented DNA underwent approximately 15 PCR cycles for library preparation. Broader study findings: Clonality was generally low (median roughly 0.01), higher in the most severe patients. Age, concordance and disease severity did not associate with shared CDR3 numbers. Nucleotide-identical clonotype sharing was significantly higher within monozygotic CF twin pairs than between unrelated CF individuals.

Trimming pared 2 bases from V and 8 bases from J, leaving 9 bases between. CDR1 is DFQATT and CDR2 is SNEGSKA in the germline V gene (reference sequence). This CDR3 comprises 11 residues. Data came from immunoSEQ multiplex PCR; TCRdb stores just in-frame clones and leaves some out. The table lists 25,000 or so clones, approximately 90% of them singletons. Notes on this clone: Its specificity is not known.

The sequenced sample was blood. This sequence was found in a girl under 10 years old with cystic fibrosis. The chain joins TRBV20-1 to TRBJ1-2; no reliable D call. The CDR3 region is CSARFPGGYTF. CDR3 in DNA: TGCAGTGCTAGATTTCCCGGGGGCTACACCTTC.